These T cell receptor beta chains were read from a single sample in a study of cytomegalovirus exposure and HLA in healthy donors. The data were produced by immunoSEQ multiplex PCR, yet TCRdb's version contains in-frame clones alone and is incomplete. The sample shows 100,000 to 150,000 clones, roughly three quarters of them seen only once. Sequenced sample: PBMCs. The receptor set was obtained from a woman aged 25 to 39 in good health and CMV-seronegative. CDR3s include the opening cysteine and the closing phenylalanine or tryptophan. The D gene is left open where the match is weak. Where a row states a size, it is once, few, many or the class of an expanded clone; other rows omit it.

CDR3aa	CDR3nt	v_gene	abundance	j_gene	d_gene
CAWSAEGSGPTNEKLFF	TGTGCCTGGAGTGCGGAGGGATCCGGGCCGACTAATGAAAAACTGTTTTTT	TRBV30	-	TRBJ1-4	-
CASSLGPASLGTVCGYTF	TGTGCCAGCAGCTTAGGACCGGCGTCGCTCGGGACAGTTTGTGGCTACACCTTC	TRBV7-2	-	TRBJ1-2	TRBD1
CASSPGGGLDTEAFF	TGTGCCAGCAGCCCAGGCGGGGGTCTTGACACTGAAGCTTTCTTT	TRBV7-9	-	TRBJ1-1	-
CASSQRQGETQYF	TGCGCCAGCAGCCAACGGCAGGGAGAGACCCAGTACTTC	TRBV5-1	once	TRBJ2-5	-
CASTSDRGIGYTF	TGTGCCAGTACCTCCGACAGGGGCATCGGCTACACCTTC	TRBV19	-	TRBJ1-2	TRBD1
CASSVERGGETQYF	TGTGCCAGCAGCGTAGAAAGGGGAGGGGAGACCCAGTACTTC	TRBV9	-	TRBJ2-5	TRBD2
CASSLGGLAGLWELFF	TGTGCCAGCAGCTTAGGGGGACTAGCGGGACTCTGGGAGCTGTTTTTT	TRBV11-3	-	TRBJ2-2	TRBD2
CASSVWAGNTEAFF	TGTGCCAGCAGCGTATGGGCAGGGAACACTGAAGCTTTCTTT	TRBV9	-	TRBJ1-1	-
CASSPAEGQPQHF	TGTGCCAGCAGCCCCGCGGAGGGGCAGCCCCAGCATTTT	TRBV27	-	TRBJ1-5	-
CASSQDPPPLADGALEQFF	TGTGCCAGCAGCCAAGACCCCCCCCCACTAGCTGACGGAGCCTTAGAGCAGTTCTTC	TRBV4-2	-	TRBJ2-1	-